Below, one T cell receptor beta chain is given with its context. The antigen remains unidentified. The sample is drawn from a study of T-cell memory formation after mild COVID-19. Looking at the study overall: Across donors, TCR clusters were largely donor specific.

TCRdb re-called the 5' RACE reads with MiXCR, one entry per CDR3 protein. The sample has about 470,000 distinct CDR3 sequences; 25% are singletons. Study-level points and caveats: Contracting CD4+ clones were located mainly in CM and EM, and CD8+ clones in EMRA.

The TCR originated in an adult woman who had mild COVID-19 (a few samples of this study predate the infection). Cell type and time point are not known. The specimen was PBMCs or a T cell subset sorted from them (not recorded which).

The CDR3 nucleotides read TGTGCCAGCAGAAGAGGGCTAGCCGCCTACTTC. This encodes CASRRGLAAYF. The chain recombines TRBV6-4 with TRBJ2-7, with D maybe TRBD2 (5 bases). The CDR3 totals 11 residues. V lost 6 bases and J lost 13, with 16 bases in between. In germline, CDR1 is MRHNA, CDR2 SNTAGT.